Listed here are 5 T cell receptor beta chains from one sample, sequenced in a study of blood T cell repertoires in COVID-19. Sequencing was performed with immunoSEQ multiplex PCR; in TCRdb, only in-frame clones are kept and a portion is missing. The sample holds 130,000 or so clones, 85% seen once. The sequenced sample consisted of peripheral blood. Source of these receptors: a man between 60 and 70 years old with acute or convalescent COVID-19.

This clone has just a few counts. The chain combines TRBV9 with TRBJ2-7, with TRBD2 matching 7 bases. The V gene's germline CDR1 is SGDLS and CDR2 YYNGEE. CDR3 length: 15 amino acids. With V trimmed by 0 bases and J by 2 bases, 5 bases remained unmatched. The DNA of the CDR3 is TGTGCCAGCAGCGTAGGGCGGGGACTAACCTACGAGCAGTACTTC. It is translated as CASSVGRGLTYEQYF.

This clone was detected only once. The chain is built from TRBV5-1 and TRBJ2-1, with 12 bases matching TRBD2. V lost 4 bases to trimming and J lost 5 bases; unmatched junction nucleotides: 4. This CDR3 region has 15 residues. The V gene's germline CDR1 is SGHRS and CDR2 YFSETQ. CDR3 DNA sequence: TGCGCCAGCAGCATCGGACTAGCGGGGAACAATGAGCAGTTCTTC. This encodes CASSIGLAGNNEQFF.

The genes are TRBV5-8 and TRBJ1-2, with D perhaps TRBD1 (5 bases). The germline V gene has CDR1 SGHTS and CDR2 YDEGEE. V was pared by 3 bases and J by 4 bases, with 10 bases between. The CDR3 length is 13 residues. Written as DNA, the CDR3 is TGTGCCAGCAGCTCGGACACTGTCTATGGCTACACCTTC. This sequence encodes CASSSDTVYGYTF.

CDR3 coding DNA: TGTGCCAGCAGCCTTGGGAGAGTCGGCGAAGGCCCGCATGAGCAGTTCTTC. Amino acids: CASSLGRVGEGPHEQFF. V is TRBV7-2 and J is TRBJ2-1; D is possibly TRBD2 (5 bases). The CDR3 extends over 17 amino acids. Trimming took 5 bases from V and 8 from J, leaving 25 bases between them. Germline-derived CDR1 and CDR2 are SGHTA and FQGNSA.

This rearrangement joins TRBV7-2 to TRBJ2-3, with TRBD2 matching over 11 bases. V gave up 5 bases and J gave up 6 bases; unmatched junction bases: 7. CDR1 is SGHTA, CDR2 FQGNSA, per germline. The CDR3 extends over 15 amino acids. The CDR3 reads CASSRLTSGADTQYF. The CDR3 DNA follows: TGTGCCAGCAGCCGTCTGACTAGCGGGGCCGATACGCAGTATTTT.